One sample yielded the 21 T cell receptor beta chains listed below, sequenced in a study of blood T cell repertoires in COVID-19. Clones were sequenced by immunoSEQ multiplex PCR, and TCRdb holds only the in-frame ones, with some missing. The sample lists about 160,000 clones, about four fifths occurring once. The sample comprised peripheral blood. These receptors came from an older woman with COVID-19, enrolled during active disease.

The chain is built from TRBV11-2 and TRBJ2-1; 10 bases match TRBD2. J gave up 2 bases and V 6 bases, and 7 bases lay outside the gene matches. The CDR3 consists of 16 residues. In germline, CDR1 is SGHAT, CDR2 FQNNGV. As DNA, the CDR3 is TGTGCCAGCAGAACAGTAAGCGGGAGGGCCTACAATGAGCAGTTCTTC. Its translation is CASRTVSGRAYNEQFF.

This clone occurred a few times. The rearrangement uses TRBV5-4 and TRBJ2-3; possible D gene TRBD2, 6 bases. The germline V and J ends were trimmed by 4 bases and 4 bases, with 19 bases remaining between them. CDR1 and CDR2 from the germline V gene are SGHNT and YYREEE (reference sequence). The CDR3 consists of 16 residues. Here the CDR3 reads CASSLSSGVGADTQYF. CDR3 DNA: TGTGCCAGCAGCCTATCCTCGGGGGTAGGAGCAGATACGCAGTATTTT.

V is TRBV4-1 and J is TRBJ1-6; D call uncertain. The CDR3 length is 16 residues. Germline lookup yields CDR1 MGHRA and CDR2 YSYEKL. V shed 1 base and J shed 7 bases, with 14 bases lying between them. The CDR3 sequence is CASSQGFAPQNSPLHF. The CDR3, as DNA: TGCGCCAGCAGCCAAGGATTCGCCCCTCAGAATTCACCCCTCCACTTT.

The genes are TRBV19 and TRBJ2-1; the match to TRBD1 covers 7 bases. V dropped 1 base and J dropped 0; count of bases not matched to a gene: 6. CDR3 length equals 17 residues. From germline, CDR1 is LNHDA and CDR2 SQIVND (reference sequence). The CDR3 nucleotides are TGTGCCAGTAGTATAGGTGTTCGGGACAGCTCCTACAATGAGCAGTTCTTC. Translation: CASSIGVRDSSYNEQFF.

The chain recombines TRBV19 with TRBJ1-5, with 7 bases aligning to TRBD1. Germline-derived CDR1 and CDR2 are LNHDA and SQIVND (reference sequence). The CDR3 has 17 amino acids. The trim removed 2 bases at V and 5 bases at J, leaving 12 bases unmatched. CDR3 amino acids: CASSIRFRRQGYQPQHF. In nucleotides, the CDR3 is TGTGCCAGTAGTATAAGGTTCCGGAGACAGGGATATCAGCCCCAGCATTTT.

The rearrangement joins TRBV6-2 or TRBV6-3 to TRBJ2-7; D unclear. V was pared by 3 bases and J by 4 bases, with 10 bases between. CDR1 is MNHEY, CDR2 SVGEGT, per germline. This CDR3 spans 13 amino acids. The CDR3 DNA reads TGTGCCAGCAGTTATGCAGGATGGTACGAGCAGTACTTC. This encodes CASSYAGWYEQYF.

The chain uses TRBV24-1 and TRBJ2-1; D remains unclear. This CDR3 region has 11 residues. Germline CDR1 is KGHDR and CDR2 is SFDVKD. The V end was cut by 7 bases, the J end by 2 bases, with 2 bases between. This CDR3 reads CATSAYNEQFF. The CDR3 bases are TGTGCCACCAGCGCCTACAATGAGCAGTTCTTC.

The V and J genes are TRBV5-6 and TRBJ2-1; 12 bases agree with TRBD2. CDR1 is SGHDT and CDR2 is YYEEEE in the germline V gene. This CDR3 region has 18 residues. J gave up 7 bases and V 1 base, and 12 bases lay outside the gene matches. CDR3 nucleotides: TGTGCCAGCAGCTTGAGGACTAGCGGGGCCCGCCTGGGTAATGAGCAGTTCTTC. Protein product: CASSLRTSGARLGNEQFF.

This clone was recorded once. The genes are TRBV28 and TRBJ1-4; D is perhaps TRBD1 (5 bases). The CDR3 has 15 residues. Trimming pared 8 bases from V and 5 bases from J, leaving 18 bases between. Germline V gene sequence: CDR1 MDHEN, CDR2 SYDVKM. The DNA of the CDR3 is TGTGCCAGCTCGGGCGGGGCCATCGCGAATGAAAAACTGTTTTTT. Amino acid sequence: CASSGGAIANEKLFF.

The V and J genes are TRBV12-3 or TRBV12-4 and TRBJ2-2; TRBD1 might be the D (6 bases). Between the trimmed V and J ends, which lost 4 bases and 8 bases, there was a span of 11 bases. The CDR3 has 13 amino acids. The CDR3, as DNA: TGTGCCAGCAGTTCAAACAGGGATGGGGAGCTGTTTTTT. Its translation is CASSSNRDGELFF.

V and J are TRBV15 and TRBJ2-1, with 10 bases fitting TRBD2. Per germline, CDR1 LNHNV and CDR2 YYDKDF (reference sequence). The V and J ends lost 3 bases and 8 bases, in that order; junction bases with no gene match: 10. CDR3 size: 16 residues. CDR3 sequence: CATSRGLAGEADEQFF. For the CDR3, the DNA is TGTGCCACCAGCAGGGGGCTAGCGGGAGAGGCTGATGAGCAGTTCTTC.

This clone has at least ten counts. The chain uses TRBV9 and TRBJ2-5; 12 positions agree with TRBD2. The CDR3 sequence is 16 residues long. Germline V gives CDR1 SGDLS, CDR2 YYNGEE. Trimming at V came to 3 bases and at J to 4 bases, leaving 7 bases not matched to a gene. In nucleotides, the CDR3 is TGTGCCAGCAGCGCTTCTAGCGGGGGGGCAGGAGAGACCCAGTACTTC. This codes for CASSASSGGAGETQYF.

A few counts support this clone. The rearrangement uses TRBV7-9 and TRBJ2-7; tentative D call: TRBD1 (5 bases). The germline V gene encodes CDR1 SEHNR and CDR2 FQNEAQ (reference sequence). V was pared by 6 bases and J by 7 bases, with 25 bases between. The CDR3 contains 16 residues. Here the CDR3 reads CASSSNRHQGMGEQYF. CDR3 nucleotides: TGTGCCAGCAGTTCCAACAGACACCAGGGTATGGGGGAGCAGTACTTC.

The rearrangement uses TRBV6-2 or TRBV6-3 and TRBJ1-2; D is possibly TRBD1 (6 bases). CDR3 length: 15 amino acids. The germline V and J ends were trimmed by 4 bases and 4 bases, with 16 bases remaining between them. The germline V gene has CDR1 MNHEY and CDR2 SVGEGT. CDR3 nucleotides: TGTGCCAGCAGTTCGCGCGGCGGGGGCCTCTATGGCTACACCTTC. Its protein is CASSSRGGGLYGYTF.

The V gene is TRBV2, the J gene TRBJ2-1, with D unresolved. The CDR3 contains 15 residues. Germline CDR1 and CDR2: SNHLY and FYNNEI. Between the trimmed V and J ends, which lost 3 bases and 7 bases, there was a span of 16 bases. CDR3: CASSERSKRENEQFF. The CDR3 nucleotides are TGTGCCAGCAGTGAGAGGTCAAAGCGTGAAAATGAGCAGTTCTTC.

V and J are TRBV20-1 and TRBJ1-6; 8 bases align to TRBD1. In germline, CDR1 is DFQATT, CDR2 SNEGSKA (reference sequence). Trimming cost V 3 bases and J 7 bases; bases outside gene matches: 8. The CDR3 sequence is 15 residues long. The CDR3 DNA reads as TGCAGTGCTAGTCCTGCAGGGGGCAAAAATTCACCCCTCCACTTT. It yields the protein CSASPAGGKNSPLHF.

The chain combines TRBV3-1 (or the pseudogene TRBV3-2) with TRBJ1-1; D is undetermined. This CDR3 has 13 residues. V was cut by 0 bases and J by 2 bases, with 4 bases left in between. The germline gives CDR1 LGHDT, CDR2 YNNKEL (reference sequence). The CDR3 reads CASSQDPNTEAFF. Here the CDR3 DNA reads TGTGCCAGCAGCCAAGATCCTAACACTGAAGCTTTCTTT.

V usage is TRBV4-2 and J usage is TRBJ2-7; 8 bases map to TRBD2. The CDR3 contains 18 residues. Germline V gives CDR1 LGHNA, CDR2 YNFKEQ. The J segment lost 3 bases and the V segment lost 0 bases, leaving 13 bases of the junction unmatched. For the CDR3, the DNA is TGTGCCAGCAGCCAAGAACTTAACAACGGGAGGGAGTTCTACGAGCAGTACTTC. It encodes CASSQELNNGREFYEQYF.

The rearrangement uses TRBV7-2 and TRBJ2-5; 7 bases line up with TRBD2. Germline V gene data show CDR1 as SGHTA and CDR2 as FQGNSA. V shed 2 bases, J shed 2 bases, and the junction held 2 bases outside the gene matches. The CDR3 length is 14 residues. CDR3 DNA: TGTGCCAGCAGCTTACTAGCGGTTCAAGAGACCCAGTACTTC. Its translation: CASSLLAVQETQYF. Together with reference TRBV7-2 and TRBJ2-5, the CDR3 gives the full variable domain: GAGVSQSPSNKVTEKGKDVELRCDPISGHTALYWYRQSLGQGLEFLIYFQGNSAPDKSGLPSDRFSAERTGGSVSTLTIQRTQQEDSAVYLCASSLLAVQETQYFGPGTRLLVL.

The chain carries TRBV6-2 or TRBV6-3 and TRBJ2-7; 9 bases line up with TRBD1. CDR3 length equals 15 residues. Trimming cost V 5 bases and J 2 bases; bases outside gene matches: 7. The germline CDR1 and CDR2 sequences are MNHEY and SVGEGT. The CDR3 DNA follows: TGTGCCAGCAGTACGGGGACAGGGTTCACCTACGAGCAGTACTTC. Residues: CASSTGTGFTYEQYF.

As DNA, the CDR3 is TGCGCCAGCAGCTTGGCCGCGGGAGGGTTCTACGAGCAGTACTTC. It encodes CASSLAAGGFYEQYF. This chain connects TRBV5-1 to TRBJ2-7; 9 positions match TRBD2. From germline, CDR1 is SGHRS and CDR2 YFSETQ. The junction had 4 bases not matched to a gene; V was cut back by 0 bases and J by 3 bases. The CDR3 runs 15 residues. Full variable domain (remainder filled in from reference TRBV5-1 and TRBJ2-7): KAGVTQTPRYLIKTRGQQVTLSCSPISGHRSVSWYQQTPGQGLQFLFEYFSETQRNKGNFPGRFSGRQFSNSRSEMNVSTLELGDSALYLCASSLAAGGFYEQYFGPGTRLTVT.